A selection of T cell receptor beta chains follows, all from one sample in a study of regulatory T cells in long-lasting Graves disease. TCRdb analysed the multiplex PCR reads with MiXCR anew, one entry per CDR3 protein. The sample lists 420,000 or so distinct CDR3 sequences; about a sixth were seen once. Another study also made use of these data, one on T cells in Graves' hyperthyroidism and ophthalmopathy.

The sequences come from peripheral blood mononuclear cells (PBMCs), collected at new diagnosis, from a patient treated with antithyroid drugs. All receptors come from a woman aged 18-35 years with Graves disease. CDR3s include the opening cysteine and the closing phenylalanine or tryptophan. Fields, in order: V gene, J gene, clone size, D gene, CDR3 protein, CDR3 DNA. A D gene is named only where the DNA matches it firmly. Clone size is stated in some rows and not others, as once, few, many or a class when expanded.

v_call: TRBV24-1; j_call: TRBJ2-1; clone_size: many; d_call: -; cdr3_aa: CATSGTGLAYNEQFF; cdr3_nt: TGTGCCACCAGTGGGACGGGACTGGCGTACAATGAGCAGTTCTTC
v_call: TRBV28; j_call: TRBJ2-1; clone_size: -; d_call: -; cdr3_aa: CASTNLVAHQDNEQFF; cdr3_nt: TGTGCCAGCACCAACTTGGTAGCTCACCAAGACAATGAGCAGTTCTTC
v_call: TRBV30; j_call: TRBJ1-4; clone_size: many; d_call: -; cdr3_aa: CAWSGVPDGTNEKLFF; cdr3_nt: TGTGCCTGGAGTGGAGTTCCGGACGGGACTAATGAAAAACTGTTTTTT
v_call: TRBV19; j_call: TRBJ2-1; clone_size: -; d_call: TRBD1; cdr3_aa: CASSGIDRGQFF; cdr3_nt: TGTGCCAGTAGCGGCATTGACAGGGGACAGTTCTTC
v_call: TRBV7-3; j_call: TRBJ2-1; clone_size: many; d_call: TRBD2; cdr3_aa: CASSGRTSSYNEQFF; cdr3_nt: TGTGCCAGCAGCGGGCGGACTAGCTCATACAATGAGCAGTTCTTC
v_call: TRBV12-3/TRBV12-4; j_call: TRBJ2-7; clone_size: many; d_call: -; cdr3_aa: CASSSGFYEQYF; cdr3_nt: TGTGCCAGCAGTTCAGGTTTCTACGAGCAGTACTTC
v_call: TRBV20-1; j_call: TRBJ2-5; clone_size: many; d_call: -; cdr3_aa: CSARGTASQETQYF; cdr3_nt: TGCAGTGCTAGAGGGACGGCTAGTCAAGAGACCCAGTACTTC
v_call: TRBV6-1; j_call: TRBJ2-7; clone_size: many; d_call: TRBD2; cdr3_aa: CASTRTSGAYEQYF; cdr3_nt: TGTGCCAGCACGAGGACTAGCGGAGCCTACGAGCAGTACTTC
v_call: TRBV20-1; j_call: TRBJ1-6; clone_size: few; d_call: -; cdr3_aa: CSARRDGNNSPLHF; cdr3_nt: TGCAGTGCTAGGCGGGACGGAAATAATTCACCCCTCCACTTT
v_call: TRBV12-3/TRBV12-4; j_call: TRBJ2-5; clone_size: many; d_call: TRBD2; cdr3_aa: CASSSRSELTSGNQETQYF; cdr3_nt: TGTGCCAGCAGTTCTCGTAGTGAACTGACTAGCGGGAACCAAGAGACCCAGTACTTC
v_call: TRBV6-1; j_call: TRBJ2-7; clone_size: few; d_call: -; cdr3_aa: CASSRIMGSYEQYF; cdr3_nt: TGTGCCAGCAGTAGGATAATGGGGTCCTACGAGCAGTACTTC
v_call: TRBV2; j_call: TRBJ2-7; clone_size: few; d_call: TRBD1; cdr3_aa: CASRGDSFSYEQYF; cdr3_nt: TGTGCCAGCAGGGGGGACAGTTTCTCCTACGAGCAGTACTTC
v_call: TRBV7-2; j_call: TRBJ2-7; clone_size: many; d_call: TRBD2; cdr3_aa: CASSDGLAGYSYEQYF; cdr3_nt: TGTGCCAGCAGCGACGGACTAGCGGGATACTCCTACGAGCAGTACTTC
v_call: TRBV10-2; j_call: TRBJ2-1; clone_size: few; d_call: TRBD2; cdr3_aa: CASSGTSGAIYNEQFF; cdr3_nt: TGCGCCAGCAGCGGGACTAGCGGGGCAATCTACAATGAGCAGTTCTTC
v_call: TRBV20-1; j_call: TRBJ2-1; clone_size: many; d_call: -; cdr3_aa: CSADREGSYNEQFF; cdr3_nt: TGCAGTGCGGACAGAGAAGGCTCCTACAATGAGCAGTTCTTC
v_call: TRBV29-1; j_call: TRBJ1-1; clone_size: many; d_call: TRBD1; cdr3_aa: CSVRGTGGRTEAFF; cdr3_nt: TGCAGCGTTAGAGGGACAGGGGGTCGCACTGAAGCTTTCTTT
v_call: TRBV30; j_call: TRBJ1-1; clone_size: -; d_call: -; cdr3_aa: CAWNGVRDEAFF; cdr3_nt: TGTGCCTGGAATGGTGTTAGGGATGAAGCTTTCTTT
v_call: TRBV7-9; j_call: TRBJ2-7; clone_size: many; d_call: -; cdr3_aa: CASSHMGLYEQYF; cdr3_nt: TGTGCCAGCAGCCACATGGGACTCTACGAGCAGTACTTC
v_call: TRBV12-3/TRBV12-4; j_call: TRBJ1-6; clone_size: few; d_call: -; cdr3_aa: CASTLGGPDSPLHF; cdr3_nt: TGTGCCAGCACCCTAGGAGGCCCCGATTCACCCCTCCACTTT
v_call: TRBV30; j_call: TRBJ2-7; clone_size: many; d_call: -; cdr3_aa: CAWSLEGPYEQYF; cdr3_nt: TGTGCCTGGAGTCTCGAGGGGCCCTACGAGCAGTACTTC
v_call: TRBV10-3; j_call: TRBJ1-2; clone_size: many; d_call: TRBD1; cdr3_aa: CAISERQGEGGYTF; cdr3_nt: TGTGCCATCAGTGAGAGACAGGGTGAAGGTGGCTACACCTTC
v_call: TRBV27; j_call: TRBJ2-3; clone_size: once; d_call: TRBD2; cdr3_aa: CASSSLAGGSADTQYF; cdr3_nt: TGTGCCAGCAGTTCTCTAGCGGGAGGGTCAGCAGATACGCAGTATTTT
v_call: TRBV27; j_call: TRBJ2-5; clone_size: many; d_call: -; cdr3_aa: CASSLLEQETQYF; cdr3_nt: TGTGCCAGCTCACTGTTGGAACAAGAGACCCAGTACTTC
v_call: TRBV24-1; j_call: TRBJ2-7; clone_size: -; d_call: -; cdr3_aa: CATSDASPGTGRYEQYF; cdr3_nt: TGTGCCACCAGTGACGCAAGCCCCGGGACGGGCCGCTACGAGCAGTACTTC
v_call: TRBV5-1; j_call: TRBJ2-7; clone_size: many; d_call: TRBD2; cdr3_aa: CASSLTLAESSYEQYF; cdr3_nt: TGTGCCAGCAGCTTGACACTAGCGGAGAGCTCCTACGAGCAGTACTTC
v_call: TRBV7-2; j_call: TRBJ1-1; clone_size: many; d_call: -; cdr3_aa: CASSFDRMNTEAFF; cdr3_nt: TGTGCCAGCAGCTTTGACAGGATGAACACTGAAGCTTTCTTT
v_call: TRBV5-5; j_call: TRBJ2-1; clone_size: few; d_call: -; cdr3_aa: CASSLDTSVYNEQFF; cdr3_nt: TGTGCCAGCAGCTTGGATACTAGTGTGTACAATGAGCAGTTCTTC
v_call: TRBV29-1; j_call: TRBJ1-3; clone_size: few; d_call: -; cdr3_aa: CSSGWGNTIYF; cdr3_nt: TGCAGCTCGGGATGGGGAAACACCATATATTTT
v_call: TRBV4-2; j_call: TRBJ2-1; clone_size: -; d_call: -; cdr3_aa: CASSQERKGVGNEQFF; cdr3_nt: TGTGCCAGCAGCCAAGAGAGGAAGGGGGTAGGCAATGAGCAGTTCTTC
v_call: TRBV27; j_call: TRBJ1-2; clone_size: many; d_call: -; cdr3_aa: CASRSTAYYGYTF; cdr3_nt: TGTGCCAGCAGATCGACAGCTTACTATGGCTACACCTTC
v_call: TRBV11-3; j_call: TRBJ1-4; clone_size: few; d_call: TRBD1; cdr3_aa: CASSEGQALMMTNEKLFF; cdr3_nt: TGTGCCAGCAGCGAAGGACAGGCGTTGATGATGACTAATGAAAAACTGTTTTTT